The present TCR beta chain was sequenced within a study of blood T cells in healthy people across ages. PBMCs, at least 6.5 million per sample, were isolated. Per the germline V gene, CDR1 is MDHEN and CDR2 is SYDVKM. The CDR3 loop spans 15 amino acids. Trimming cost V 6 bases and J 0 bases, with 15 bases left between them. Findings of the study overall: The study could not conclusively compare naive and antigen-experienced cells, given its unsorted PBMCs.

A second PCR, run for roughly 7 to 12 cycles, used a sample-barcoded 5' primer plus a J-beta primer mix. A minimum of 2.5 million CDR3-containing paired-end reads was obtained for each sample. MiXCR, applied by TCRdb to the 5' RACE reads, yields one record per CDR3 protein. The table shows 1.6 million or so distinct CDR3 sequences, with about 32% occurring only once. This clonotype has a handful of counts. Its antigen is undetermined. The source material was blood. The chain uses TRBV28 and TRBJ2-7, with D tentatively TRBD2 (6 bases). The clonotype was recovered from a woman aged 25 to 39 in good health. The DNA of the CDR3 is TGTGCCAGCAGCTCGTTAGCGGCTGTCTCCTACGAGCAGTACTTC. Translation: CASSSLAAVSYEQYF.